These T cell receptor beta chains were read from a single sample in a study of spatial heterogeneity in lung cancer. TCRdb reprocessed the 5' RACE reads with MiXCR, giving one entry per CDR3 protein. This table has around 9,800 distinct CDR3 sequences, around a quarter appearing once. The starting material was PBMCs, obtained at surgery. The receptors were gathered from a female donor with early-stage non-small cell lung cancer. Each CDR3 is given with its conserved first and last residue. The D gene is left open where the match is weak. Only part of the rows carry a size: once, few, many, or a class if the clone is expanded.

abundance	v_gene	d_gene	j_gene	CDR3aa	CDR3nt
many	TRBV5-1	TRBD2	TRBJ2-7	CASSLLTSGAYEQYF	TGCGCCAGCAGCTTGTTGACTAGCGGAGCCTACGAGCAGTACTTC
-	TRBV6-2/TRBV6-3	TRBD2	TRBJ2-3	CASSLWASGTSDTQYF	TGTGCCAGCAGCCTCTGGGCTAGCGGGACGAGTGATACGCAGTATTTT
-	TRBV12-3/TRBV12-4	TRBD1	TRBJ1-2	CASNDRGGYTF	TGTGCCAGCAACGACAGGGGAGGCTACACCTTC
-	TRBV18	-	TRBJ2-5	CASSPRGIEETQYF	TGTGCCAGCTCACCACGAGGGATTGAAGAGACCCAGTACTTC
few	TRBV19	-	TRBJ1-4	CASSIGETTNEKLFF	TGTGCCAGTAGTATCGGGGAAACAACTAATGAAAAACTGTTTTTT
many	TRBV4-2	-	TRBJ2-3	CASSQVSDQRGADTQYF	TGTGCCAGCAGCCAAGTGAGCGATCAAAGAGGGGCAGATACGCAGTATTTT
few	TRBV19	-	TRBJ2-7	CASSFGPGYEQYF	TGTGCCAGTAGCTTCGGACCCGGTTACGAGCAGTACTTC
few	TRBV4-2	-	TRBJ2-1	CASSQEGYNEQFF	TGTGCCAGCAGCCAAGAGGGGTACAATGAGCAGTTCTTC
few	TRBV10-3	-	TRBJ2-3	CAISVGGVEMDTQYF	TGTGCCATCAGTGTTGGAGGCGTCGAAATGGATACGCAGTATTTT
-	TRBV7-2	-	TRBJ1-2	CASGDRSMDGYTF	TGTGCCAGCGGGGATAGATCTATGGATGGCTACACCTTC
-	TRBV29-1	TRBD1	TRBJ1-2	CSVSTGLRTSYGYTF	TGCAGCGTTTCGACAGGGCTGCGTACATCCTATGGCTACACCTTC
medium-sized	TRBV20-1	-	TRBJ2-7	CSARDDGLDYEQYF	TGCAGTGCTAGAGATGACGGGTTGGACTACGAGCAGTACTTC
few	TRBV7-2	-	TRBJ2-3	CASSPQVLGTQYF	TGTGCCAGCAGCCCCCAGGTCCTGGGTACGCAGTATTTT
few	TRBV7-9	TRBD2	TRBJ2-1	CASSLWGTSSYNEQFF	TGTGCCAGCAGCTTATGGGGGACTAGTTCTTACAATGAGCAGTTCTTC
many	TRBV4-2	TRBD2	TRBJ2-3	CASSQTLAGGPSTDTQYF	TGTGCCAGCAGCCAGACGCTAGCGGGAGGGCCTAGCACAGATACGCAGTATTTT
-	TRBV10-1	-	TRBJ2-7	CASSAAAKGQQYF	TGCGCCAGCAGTGCGGCGGCTAAGGGCCAGCAGTACTTC
medium-sized	TRBV20-1	-	TRBJ2-7	CSARYPGPNYEQYF	TGCAGTGCTAGATATCCGGGACCTAACTACGAGCAGTACTTC
-	TRBV5-1	-	TRBJ2-4	CASLIVGNNIQYF	TGCGCCAGCTTAATAGTAGGAAATAACATTCAGTACTTC
few	TRBV29-1	-	TRBJ2-2	CSVAVTPPNTGELFF	TGCAGCGTTGCGGTGACTCCTCCGAACACCGGGGAGCTGTTTTTT
medium-sized	TRBV6-1	-	TRBJ2-1	CASSETAGSPYNEQFF	TGTGCCAGCAGTGAGACCGCGGGGTCCCCCTACAATGAGCAGTTCTTC
once	TRBV18	-	TRBJ2-2	CASSPTVEDGELFF	TGTGCCAGCTCACCCACTGTAGAGGACGGGGAGCTGTTTTTT
few	TRBV18	-	TRBJ2-2	CASSPRMGDTGELFF	TGTGCCAGCTCACCACGGATGGGCGACACCGGGGAGCTGTTTTTT
-	TRBV24-1	-	TRBJ2-2	CATSTIPGGVNTGELFF	TGTGCCACCAGTACCATCCCCGGTGGGGTCAACACCGGGGAGCTGTTTTTT
medium-sized	TRBV25-1	-	TRBJ1-2	CASSPGGGANYGYTF	TGTGCCAGCAGTCCCGGCGGAGGGGCGAACTATGGCTACACCTTC
-	TRBV6-6	-	TRBJ1-1	CASSYRPGTEAFF	TGTGCCAGCAGTTACCGACCCGGGACTGAAGCTTTCTTT
few	TRBV12-3/TRBV12-4	-	TRBJ1-5	CASRRDGGWPQHF	TGTGCCAGCAGGCGGGACGGGGGGTGGCCCCAGCATTTT
-	TRBV20-1	-	TRBJ1-1	CSARALAQSPEAFF	TGCAGTGCTAGAGCGCTGGCTCAGAGTCCTGAAGCTTTCTTT
few	TRBV5-1	-	TRBJ2-1	CASSLGHEQFF	TGCGCCAGCAGCTTGGGGCATGAGCAGTTCTTC
-	TRBV7-6	-	TRBJ2-3	CASSLQAGGTDTQYF	TGTGCCAGCAGCTTACAGGCTGGTGGGACAGATACGCAGTATTTT
few	TRBV11-2	-	TRBJ2-5	CASSSAVETQYF	TGTGCCAGCAGCTCGGCGGTAGAGACCCAGTACTTC
-	TRBV11-1	-	TRBJ1-1	CASSLGSGSRSTEAFF	TGTGCCAGCAGCTTAGGATCGGGATCCAGGAGCACTGAAGCTTTCTTT
many	TRBV20-1	-	TRBJ1-2	CSARDGQLDYGYTF	TGCAGTGCTAGGGACGGGCAGTTGGACTATGGCTACACCTTC
few	TRBV7-7	TRBD2	TRBJ2-7	CASSPGTSYEQYF	TGTGCCAGCAGCCCAGGGACTAGCTACGAGCAGTACTTC
many	TRBV7-2	TRBD2	TRBJ2-1	CATTGLAGYNEQFF	TGTGCCACCACGGGACTAGCGGGGTACAATGAGCAGTTCTTC
-	TRBV6-2/TRBV6-3	-	TRBJ1-5	CASRDRQTINQPQHF	TGTGCCAGCAGGGACAGACAGACTATCAATCAGCCCCAGCATTTT
-	TRBV27	TRBD1	TRBJ1-6	CASSYGQGESPLHF	TGTGCCAGCAGTTACGGACAGGGGGAATCACCCCTCCACTTT
few	TRBV5-5	-	TRBJ2-2	CASRIGGLNTGELFF	TGTGCCAGCAGGATTGGAGGGCTTAACACCGGGGAGCTGTTTTTT
few	TRBV27	-	TRBJ1-2	CASSIGTDYGYTF	TGTGCCAGCAGTATCGGGACGGACTATGGCTACACCTTC
-	TRBV12-3/TRBV12-4	-	TRBJ2-3	CASSLPAVESYTQYF	TGTGCCAGCAGTCTCCCCGCGGTGGAATCCTATACGCAGTATTTT
few	TRBV7-9	TRBD1	TRBJ2-6	CASSWTGHSGANVLTF	TGTGCCAGCAGCTGGACAGGGCACTCTGGGGCCAACGTCCTGACTTTC
few	TRBV7-9	TRBD2	TRBJ2-1	CASSYSGLAANNEQFF	TGTGCCAGCAGCTACAGTGGACTAGCGGCTAACAATGAGCAGTTCTTC
-	TRBV6-5	-	TRBJ2-2	CASRTLRTANTGELFF	TGTGCCAGCAGAACACTACGGACGGCGAACACCGGGGAGCTGTTTTTT
-	TRBV6-5	TRBD2	TRBJ2-5	CASRFSGPQETQYF	TGTGCCAGCAGATTTAGCGGGCCTCAAGAGACCCAGTACTTC
medium-sized	TRBV10-3	-	TRBJ1-1	CAISRGPAMGVNTEAFF	TGTGCCATCTCACGAGGGCCAGCGATGGGAGTGAACACTGAAGCTTTCTTT